The 10 T cell receptor beta chains presented below share a single source sample, sequenced in a study of blood T cell repertoires in COVID-19. Data came from immunoSEQ multiplex PCR; TCRdb stores just in-frame clones and leaves some out. The profile shows approximately 190,000 clones, 86% of them singletons. Source material: PBMCs or T cells enriched from blood (not recorded which). The receptors were gathered from a woman aged 40 to 49 in a cohort exposed to, infected with or recovered from COVID-19 (not recorded which).

This chain links TRBV7-2 with TRBJ2-4, with 7 bases that match TRBD1. Looked up from germline, CDR1 is SGHTA and CDR2 is FQGNSA. The trim removed 3 bases at V and 5 bases at J, leaving 7 bases unmatched. The CDR3 covers 15 residues. CDR3 in amino acids: CASSFDRAGQNIQYF. CDR3 nucleotide sequence: TGTGCCAGCAGCTTCGACAGGGCCGGGCAAAACATTCAGTACTTC.

Only one count was recorded for this clone. This chain links TRBV19 with TRBJ1-1, with 7 bases matching TRBD1. V was clipped by 5 bases and J by 4 bases; unmatched bases: 4. The CDR3 runs to 13 residues. Germline-derived CDR1 and CDR2 are LNHDA and SQIVND (reference sequence). DNA for the CDR3: TGTGCCAGTAGTCTGCCAGGGGGCACTGAAGCTTTCTTT. As protein: CASSLPGGTEAFF.

The V and J genes are TRBV5-1 and TRBJ1-2, with 9 bases that match TRBD1. There are 16 residues in the CDR3. Trimming took 0 bases from V and 5 from J; bases not matched to a gene: 8. The germline CDR1 and CDR2 sequences are SGHRS and YFSETQ. The CDR3 spells CASSLDPGQGLYGYTF. The CDR3 DNA reads as TGCGCCAGCAGCTTGGACCCGGGACAGGGATTGTATGGCTACACCTTC.

The V call is TRBV18, the J call TRBJ1-1, with D unclear. This CDR3 is 16 amino acids long. Trimming removed 2 bases from V and 7 bases from J, with 20 bases in between. Looked up from germline, CDR1 is KGHSH and CDR2 is LQKENI. In DNA form, the CDR3 reads TGTGCCAGCTCACCAATCGTGACGAGCGAGGGTTTTGAAGCTTTCTTT. Protein sequence: CASSPIVTSEGFEAFF.

CDR3 coding DNA: TGCGCCAGCAGCTTTTTGACAGGGGAGAAGGCCGGGGAGCTGTTTTTT. Encoded protein: CASSFLTGEKAGELFF. The chain employs TRBV4-1 and TRBJ2-2; 8 positions agree with TRBD1. Looked up from germline, CDR1 is MGHRA and CDR2 is YSYEKL. The ends lost 5 bases at V and 6 bases at J; junction bases unmatched: 11. The CDR3 extends over 16 amino acids.

The rearrangement links TRBV13 to TRBJ1-6, with 10 bases that match TRBD1. Germline trimming cut 6 bases from V and 8 bases from J; bases unmatched to any gene: 7. CDR1 PRHDT and CDR2 FYEKMQ come from the germline V gene (reference sequence). The CDR3 runs to 15 residues. The CDR3 nucleotides are TGTGCCAGCAGTAGACAGGGGGCTAGGGATTCACCCCTCCACTTT. It is translated as CASSRQGARDSPLHF.

The chain has TRBV18 and TRBJ1-1; 9 nucleotides align to TRBD1. With 3 bases clipped from V and 4 bases from J, the junction kept 6 bases outside the gene matches. The CDR3 totals 15 residues. Germline V gene lookup returns CDR1 KGHSH and CDR2 LQKENI. In DNA form, the CDR3 reads TGTGCCAGCTCACCCTTAGACAGGGGGAGCACTGAAGCTTTCTTT. Translating it yields CASSPLDRGSTEAFF.

The chain recombines TRBV7-8 with TRBJ2-3; TRBD1 is a possible D gene (6 bases). V was trimmed by 2 bases and J by 3 bases, leaving 12 bases between them. This CDR3 contains 15 residues. The V gene's germline CDR1 is SGHVS and CDR2 FQNEAQ. In DNA, the CDR3 is TGTGCCAGCAGCTTAAAACAGGGAGAGACAGATACGCAGTATTTT. Its protein product is CASSLKQGETDTQYF.

J is TRBJ2-7 and V is TRBV11-3; 8 bases fit TRBD2. This CDR3 has 14 residues. The V gene end was trimmed by 6 bases and the J gene end by 6 bases; junction bases not matched to a gene: 10. Germline V CDR1 and CDR2: SGHNT, YENEEA. DNA of the CDR3: TGTGCCAGCAGACTCGGGACTAGTTTAGGCGAGCAGTACTTC. Protein: CASRLGTSLGEQYF.

V and J are TRBV23-1 and TRBJ1-6; tentative D call: TRBD1 (5 bases). TRBV23-1 is identified as an open reading frame with a role that is uncertain. This CDR3 contains 21 residues. The V and J ends lost 9 bases and 0 bases respectively, with 30 bases between them. In nucleotides, the CDR3 is TGCGCCAGACCCCTGGGGGGGATTTATAGGTTGCAGAGCTCCTATAATTCACCCCTCCACTTT. Protein sequence: CARPLGGIYRLQSSYNSPLHF.